This T cell receptor beta chain was profiled in a study of blood T cell repertoires in COVID-19. The Seattle site enrolled patients during active infection and followed them longitudinally. Profiling relied on immunoSEQ multiplex PCR, and the TCRdb table lists in-frame clones only, not all of them. There are 500,000 to 600,000 clones in the sample; approximately 91% occur only once, and under 8.5% lies in the top ten. V gave up 4 bases and J gave up 7 bases; unmatched junction bases: 5. The CDR3 runs 15 residues. Germline CDR1 and CDR2: LGHDT and YNNKEL (reference sequence). Sequencing was performed on peripheral blood. This chain connects TRBV3-1 (or the pseudogene TRBV3-2) to TRBJ1-6, with 9 positions matching TRBD1. The sequence was collected from a woman aged 50 to 60 with COVID-19, enrolled during active disease. CDR3 residues: CASSRPGQGNSPLHF. DNA for the CDR3: TGTGCCAGCAGCCGACCGGGACAGGGAAATTCACCCCTCCACTTT.